A selection of T cell receptor beta chains follows, all from one sample in a study of T cell repertoires in chronic hepatitis B. The data were produced by immunoSEQ multiplex PCR, yet TCRdb's version contains in-frame clones alone and is incomplete. The listing records about 41 clones. Sequenced material: HBV core (core195) epitope-specific CD8+ T cells from PBMCs. Receptors were obtained from a human donor with chronic hepatitis B virus infection. Each CDR3 is given with its conserved first and last residue.

TRBV11-1	TRBJ2-3	14	CASVGQGDTDTQYF
TRBV2	TRBJ2-7	11	CASSEGYEQYF
TRBV5-4	TRBJ2-5	18	CASSFRVTSGMYQETQYF
TRBV10-2	TRBJ2-1	15	CASSDPPRGSNEQFF
TRBV28	TRBJ2-5	14	CASSTKVGGETQYF
TRBV23-1	TRBJ2-6	18	CASSHGHTQQSRANVLTF
TRBV7-2	TRBJ2-3	14	CASSLAPGADTQYF
TRBV14	TRBJ2-1	23	CASSQGAGARGDSPRGRRGEQFF
TRBV4-1	TRBJ2-1	14	CASSQEWRHNEQFF
TRBV5-2	TRBJ1-2	16	CASNYMRVRKTYGYTF
TRBV10-3	TRBJ1-1	15	CATENPDAWNTEAFF
TRBV19	TRBJ1-6	13	CASTGEGDSPLHF
TRBV6-4	TRBJ2-5	14	CASSTLQGVETQYF